This T cell receptor (beta chain) was retrieved from a study of blood T cell repertoires in COVID-19. Study as a whole: Sources were T cells, B-cell-depleted T cells, or PBMCs; the material itself was cDNA or gDNA.

V was pared by 0 bases and J by 15 bases, with 15 bases between. The germline V gene encodes CDR1 SEHNR and CDR2 FQNEAQ (reference sequence). The CDR3 extends over 13 amino acids. This clone was observed a few times. TCRdb's table, derived via immunoSEQ multiplex PCR, lists solely in-frame clones and lacks some. The table has around 70,000 clones, about 80% seen once. The TCR comes from a man aged 55 to 70 with acute or convalescent COVID-19. The sequencing sample was made of peripheral blood. The J gene is TRBJ1-3, the V gene TRBV7-9; tentatively, D is TRBD1 (5 bases). CDR3 sequence (DNA): TGTGCCAGCAGCTTAGCAACAGGTTCAGCCCGATATTTT. Translating it yields CASSLATGSARYF. The full variable domain, rest sourced from reference TRBV7-9 and TRBJ1-3, is DTGVSQNPRHKITKRGQNVTFRCDPISEHNRLYWYRQTLGQGPEFLTYFQNEAQLEKSRLLSDRFSAERPKGSFSTLEIQRTEQGDSAMYLCASSLATGSARYFGEGSWLTVV.